The rows below give T cell receptor beta chains drawn from one sample of a study of blood T cell repertoires in COVID-19. Profiling relied on immunoSEQ multiplex PCR, and the TCRdb table lists in-frame clones only, not all of them. The sample records about 250,000 clones, approximately 90% being singletons. The specimen was PBMCs or T cells enriched from blood (not recorded which). These receptors originate from a woman between 18 and 29 years old who had recovered from COVID-19. Both conserved end residues are part of each CDR3. D genes are given only for firm matches. Part of the rows lack a size; the others show once, few, many or a class for expanded clones.

J gene: TRBJ1-2; D gene: .; V gene: TRBV7-2; clone size: .; CDR3 protein: CASSFIGREGYGYTF; CDR3 DNA: TGTGCCAGCAGCTTTATCGGCAGGGAGGGCTATGGCTACACCTTC
J gene: TRBJ2-5; D gene: .; V gene: TRBV2; clone size: .; CDR3 protein: CASSPALAGETQYF; CDR3 DNA: TGTGCCAGCAGCCCGGCCCTCGCCGGGGAGACCCAGTACTTC
J gene: TRBJ1-1; D gene: .; V gene: TRBV10-3; clone size: .; CDR3 protein: CAISDPRSGGVGTEAFF; CDR3 DNA: TGTGCCATCAGTGACCCGAGGTCGGGGGGCGTAGGAACTGAAGCTTTCTTT
J gene: TRBJ2-7; D gene: TRBD2; V gene: TRBV7-3; clone size: .; CDR3 protein: CASSSGGDRRPLTDYEQYF; CDR3 DNA: TGTGCCAGCAGCTCCGGGGGGGATAGGAGACCACTAACCGACTACGAGCAGTACTTC
J gene: TRBJ1-2; D gene: .; V gene: TRBV4-3; clone size: .; CDR3 protein: CASSQGTLTNYGYTF; CDR3 DNA: TGCGCCAGCAGCCAAGGGACACTTACTAACTATGGCTACACCTTC
J gene: TRBJ2-1; D gene: TRBD1; V gene: TRBV29-1; clone size: .; CDR3 protein: CSVDRGHDNEQFF; CDR3 DNA: TGCAGCGTTGACAGGGGGCACGACAATGAGCAGTTCTTC
J gene: TRBJ1-2; D gene: .; V gene: TRBV4-1; clone size: .; CDR3 protein: CASSRRLQGKDGYTF; CDR3 DNA: TGCGCCAGCAGCCGCCGCCTACAGGGAAAGGATGGCTACACCTTC
J gene: TRBJ2-7; D gene: .; V gene: TRBV7-9; clone size: .; CDR3 protein: CASSLRRGVHEQYF; CDR3 DNA: TGTGCCAGCAGCTTACGCAGGGGGGTTCACGAGCAGTACTTC
J gene: TRBJ1-2; D gene: TRBD1; V gene: TRBV12-3/TRBV12-4; clone size: few; CDR3 protein: CASTADRGLSYTF; CDR3 DNA: TGTGCCAGCACCGCGGACAGGGGGCTGAGCTACACCTTC
J gene: TRBJ1-5; D gene: TRBD1; V gene: TRBV20-1; clone size: .; CDR3 protein: CSASPFFAGQGDHQPQHF; CDR3 DNA: TGCAGTGCTAGTCCGTTCTTTGCGGGACAGGGTGATCATCAGCCCCAGCATTTT
J gene: TRBJ1-1; D gene: .; V gene: TRBV12-3/TRBV12-4; clone size: .; CDR3 protein: CASSLGRQGQHF; CDR3 DNA: TGTGCCAGCAGTTTAGGGCGGCAGGGACAACACTTT
J gene: TRBJ2-1; D gene: .; V gene: TRBV9; clone size: .; CDR3 protein: CASSPRGLSYNEQFF; CDR3 DNA: TGTGCCAGCAGCCCAAGAGGGCTTTCGTACAATGAGCAGTTCTTC
J gene: TRBJ2-7; D gene: TRBD1; V gene: TRBV5-4; clone size: .; CDR3 protein: CASTYSGTGGSEQYF; CDR3 DNA: TGTGCCAGCACCTACTCGGGGACAGGGGGCTCCGAGCAGTACTTC
J gene: TRBJ1-2; D gene: TRBD1; V gene: TRBV4-3; clone size: many; CDR3 protein: CASSQDGTAYGYTF; CDR3 DNA: TGCGCCAGCAGCCAAGATGGGACAGCCTATGGCTACACCTTC
J gene: TRBJ1-3; D gene: .; V gene: TRBV4-3; clone size: .; CDR3 protein: CASSQGIGGDSGNTIYF; CDR3 DNA: TGCGCCAGCAGCCAAGGGATCGGAGGGGACTCTGGAAACACCATATATTTT
J gene: TRBJ2-1; D gene: TRBD2; V gene: TRBV4-2; clone size: .; CDR3 protein: CASSQTPSGDYNEQFF; CDR3 DNA: TGTGCCAGCAGCCAAACCCCTAGCGGAGACTACAATGAGCAGTTCTTC
J gene: TRBJ2-1; D gene: TRBD2; V gene: TRBV5-1; clone size: few; CDR3 protein: CASSLDGAGGQFYNEQFF; CDR3 DNA: TGCGCCAGCAGCTTGGATGGGGCGGGAGGTCAGTTCTACAATGAGCAGTTCTTC
J gene: TRBJ2-7; D gene: .; V gene: TRBV12-3/TRBV12-4; clone size: .; CDR3 protein: CASGRSYEQYF; CDR3 DNA: TGTGCCAGCGGGAGGTCCTACGAGCAGTACTTC
J gene: TRBJ2-1; D gene: .; V gene: TRBV3-1/TRBV3-2; clone size: .; CDR3 protein: CASSRESASVIYNEQFF; CDR3 DNA: TGTGCCAGCAGCCGTGAGTCGGCTAGCGTGATCTACAATGAGCAGTTCTTC
J gene: TRBJ1-2; D gene: .; V gene: TRBV19; clone size: .; CDR3 protein: CASSAMSGHLGYGYTF; CDR3 DNA: TGTGCCAGTAGTGCCATGTCGGGACACCTTGGCTATGGCTACACCTTC
J gene: TRBJ2-7; D gene: .; V gene: TRBV7-8; clone size: .; CDR3 protein: CASSLAEVEREQYF; CDR3 DNA: TGTGCCAGCAGCTTAGCGGAGGTTGAGCGGGAGCAGTACTTC
J gene: TRBJ2-5; D gene: .; V gene: TRBV5-5; clone size: .; CDR3 protein: CASSLITREAQYF; CDR3 DNA: TGTGCCAGCAGCTTGATCACAAGAGAGGCCCAGTACTTC
J gene: TRBJ1-2; D gene: .; V gene: TRBV11-2; clone size: .; CDR3 protein: CASSLSGIYGYTF; CDR3 DNA: TGTGCCAGCAGCTTATCAGGGATCTATGGCTACACCTTC
J gene: TRBJ1-1; D gene: .; V gene: TRBV21-1; clone size: .; CDR3 protein: CAKGTDTEAFF; CDR3 DNA: TGTGCCAAAGGGACAGACACTGAAGCTTTCTTT
J gene: TRBJ1-5; D gene: TRBD1; V gene: TRBV4-3; clone size: .; CDR3 protein: CASSQGTEANQPQHF; CDR3 DNA: TGCGCCAGCAGCCAGGGGACAGAAGCCAATCAGCCCCAGCATTTT
J gene: TRBJ1-3; D gene: TRBD1; V gene: TRBV27; clone size: once; CDR3 protein: CASPAGQGIYF; CDR3 DNA: TGTGCCAGCCCAGCGGGACAGGGGATATATTTT